This note documents a single T cell receptor (beta chain) sequence. The clone's antigen remains unknown. Base qualities were left out, and no much larger clone turns up one base away. The cysteine opens and the phenylalanine closes a CDR3 of 14 amino acids. Of all the DNA, just the CDR3 is kept, 42 bases in frame from base 1. Sequences GTSNPN (CDR1) and SVGIG (CDR2) are obtained from the germline V gene (reference sequence). V loses 4 bases, J loses 5 bases, and the germline ends lie 17 bases apart. The collaborating institutions used their own protocols to collect whole blood in K2EDTA tubes. For TCRbeta analysis, collaborators shipped samples in one of three forms: frozen whole blood, isolated PBMCs, or DNA extracted from either of those sample types. These data belong to a study of blood T cell repertoires in COVID-19 (dated by TCRdb to 2020 to 2021). For context, the study as a whole: Samples from collaborators originated in the United States, Italy and Spain and spanned both the acute and convalescent phases of COVID-19. The material from the prospective study consisted of cDNA or gDNA derived from T cells, B-cell-depleted T cells, or PBMCs. Subjects who had been exposed to COVID-19, were actively infected with it, or had recovered from it provided the deeply sampled blood TCRbeta repertoires that made up the dataset. The repertoires were made available in a free public database intended to serve as a resource for research on the immune response to SARS-CoV-2. The samples were drawn from two sources: the first 160 participants of the ongoing ImmuneRACE study, and fewer than 1,500 subjects contributed by 6 global collaborators. A de-identified subject ID, COVID-19 status, age in years and sex were almost always included in the sample metadata. Where available, HLA class I and class II types were obtained from metadata supplied by the sample provider rather than from assay-based typing.

The immunoSEQ Assay, a bias-controlled multiplex PCR, was used to amplify TCRbeta CDR3 regions from genomic DNA. Under the source paper's analysis protocol: The number of nucleated cells in each sample was estimated by amplification of reference gene primers within the assay. To quantify the absolute abundance of each unique TCRbeta CDR3 rearrangement, sequence reads were collapsed and filtered. Productive Simpson clonality was computed per sample as the square root of Simpson's diversity index over productive rearrangements. The table comes from immuneACCESS by way of TCRdb, which keeps in-frame sequences with V and J called. Part of the clones is missing from these tables; in studies checked, under half for an unresolved V gene and the rest for unknown reasons. The D gene and trimming were derived from the DNA, and the V and J assignments and clone size from that table. The sample table holds about 78,000 clones, of which roughly nine tenths were seen once. Together, the top ten hold nearly 5% of the sample.

Findings and caveats that apply to the study as a whole: How much clinical and demographic metadata was included differed by source and by participant, and the metadata was provided uncurated.

This clonotype was obtained from a woman of 80 years or more with active or convalescent COVID-19. Sequenced input: peripheral blood. The sequence is built from TRBV30 and TRBJ1-1, with TRBD1 tentatively as D gene (6 bases match). The DNA reads TGTGCCTGGACCGTACCGGGACATCGTACTGAAGCTTTCTTT. This gives the protein CAWTVPGHRTEAFF.